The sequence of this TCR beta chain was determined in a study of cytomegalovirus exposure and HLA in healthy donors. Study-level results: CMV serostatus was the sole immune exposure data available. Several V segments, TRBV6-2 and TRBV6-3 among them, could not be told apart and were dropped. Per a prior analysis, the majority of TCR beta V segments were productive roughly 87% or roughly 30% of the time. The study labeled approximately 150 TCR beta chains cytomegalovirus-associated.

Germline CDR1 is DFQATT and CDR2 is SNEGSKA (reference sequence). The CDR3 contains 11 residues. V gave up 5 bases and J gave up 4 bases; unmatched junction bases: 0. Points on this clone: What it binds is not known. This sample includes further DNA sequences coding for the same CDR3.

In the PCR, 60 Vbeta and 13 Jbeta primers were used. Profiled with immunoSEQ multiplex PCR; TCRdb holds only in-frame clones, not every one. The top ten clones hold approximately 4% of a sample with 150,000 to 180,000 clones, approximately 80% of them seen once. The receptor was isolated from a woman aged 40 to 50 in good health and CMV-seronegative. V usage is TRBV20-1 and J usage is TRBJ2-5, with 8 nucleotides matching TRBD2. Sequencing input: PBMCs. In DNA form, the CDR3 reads TGCAGTGCTCTAGCGGGAGAGACCCAGTACTTC. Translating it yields CSALAGETQYF.